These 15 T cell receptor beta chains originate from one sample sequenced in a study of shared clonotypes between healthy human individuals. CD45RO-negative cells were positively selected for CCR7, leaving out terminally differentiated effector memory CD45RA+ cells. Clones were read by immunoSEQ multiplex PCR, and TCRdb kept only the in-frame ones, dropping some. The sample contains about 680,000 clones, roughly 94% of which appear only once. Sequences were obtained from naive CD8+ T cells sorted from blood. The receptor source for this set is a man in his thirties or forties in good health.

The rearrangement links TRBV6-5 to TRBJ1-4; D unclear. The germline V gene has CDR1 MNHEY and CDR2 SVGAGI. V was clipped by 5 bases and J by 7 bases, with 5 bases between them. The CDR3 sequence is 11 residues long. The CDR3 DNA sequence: TGTGCCAGCAGTAAGGGTGAAAAACTGTTTTTT. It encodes CASSKGEKLFF.

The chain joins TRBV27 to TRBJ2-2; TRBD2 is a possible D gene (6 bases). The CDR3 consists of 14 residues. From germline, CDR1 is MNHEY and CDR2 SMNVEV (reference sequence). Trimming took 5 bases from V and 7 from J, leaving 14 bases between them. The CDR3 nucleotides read TGTGCCAGCAGTGGCGGGAATCGTATCGGGGAGCTGTTTTTT. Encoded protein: CASSGGNRIGELFF.

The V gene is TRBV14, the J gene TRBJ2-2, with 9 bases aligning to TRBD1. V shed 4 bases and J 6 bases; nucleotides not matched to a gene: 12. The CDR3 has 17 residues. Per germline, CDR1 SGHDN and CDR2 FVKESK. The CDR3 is CASSPGAGTGRAGELFF. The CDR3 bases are TGTGCCAGCAGCCCGGGGGCTGGGACAGGGCGTGCCGGGGAGCTGTTTTTT. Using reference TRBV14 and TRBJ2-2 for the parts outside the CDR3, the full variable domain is EAGVTQFPSHSVIEKGQTVTLRCDPISGHDNLYWYRRVMGKEIKFLLHFVKESKQDESGMPNNRFLAERTGGTYSTLKVQPAELEDSGVYFCASSPGAGTGRAGELFFGEGSRLTVL.

DNA for the CDR3: TGTGCCAGCAGTGAAGCCCTAGGGACGGGTCAGCCCCAGCATTTT. It encodes CASSEALGTGQPQHF. The chain couples TRBV6-1 to TRBJ1-5, with D possibly being TRBD1 (5 bases). CDR3 length equals 15 residues. CDR1 is MNHNS and CDR2 is SASEGT in the germline V gene. V was cut by 0 bases and J by 6 bases, with 12 bases left in between.

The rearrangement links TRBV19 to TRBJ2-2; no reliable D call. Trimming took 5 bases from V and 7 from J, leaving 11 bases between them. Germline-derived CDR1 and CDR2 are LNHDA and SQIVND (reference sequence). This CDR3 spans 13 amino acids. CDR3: CASSWGLDGELFF. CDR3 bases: TGTGCCAGTAGTTGGGGATTGGACGGGGAGCTGTTTTTT. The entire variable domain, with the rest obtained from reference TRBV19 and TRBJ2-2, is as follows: DGGITQSPKYLFRKEGQNVTLSCEQNLNHDAMYWYRQDPGQGLRLIYYSQIVNDFQKGDIAEGYSVSREKKESFPLTVTSAQKNPTAFYLCASSWGLDGELFFGEGSRLTVL.

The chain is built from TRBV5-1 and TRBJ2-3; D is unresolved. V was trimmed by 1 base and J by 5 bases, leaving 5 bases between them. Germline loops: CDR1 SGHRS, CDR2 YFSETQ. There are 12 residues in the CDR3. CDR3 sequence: CASSLNQDTQYF. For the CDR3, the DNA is TGCGCCAGCAGCTTGAACCAAGATACGCAGTATTTT.

CDR3 region: CSVNRGARTRDTQYF. The CDR3 DNA reads as TGCAGCGTCAATAGGGGAGCCCGGACAAGAGATACGCAGTATTTT. This rearrangement joins TRBV29-1 to TRBJ2-3, with D perhaps being TRBD1 or TRBD2 (5 bases each). With 6 bases removed from V and 5 bases from J, the gap between germline ends came to 21 bases. Germline-derived CDR1 and CDR2 are SQVTM and ANQGSEA. The CDR3 length is 15 residues.

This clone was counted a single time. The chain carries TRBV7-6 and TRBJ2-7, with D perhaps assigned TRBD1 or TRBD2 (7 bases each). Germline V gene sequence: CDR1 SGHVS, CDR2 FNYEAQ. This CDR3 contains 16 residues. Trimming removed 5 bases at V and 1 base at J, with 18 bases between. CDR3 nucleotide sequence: TGTGCCAGCAGCCAGGGGGGGGCGGACTATTCCTACGAGCAGTACTTC. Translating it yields CASSQGGADYSYEQYF.

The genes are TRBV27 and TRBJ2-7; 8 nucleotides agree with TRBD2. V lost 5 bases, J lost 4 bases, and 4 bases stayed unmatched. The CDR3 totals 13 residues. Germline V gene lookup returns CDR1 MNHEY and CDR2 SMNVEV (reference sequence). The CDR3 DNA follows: TGTGCCAGCAGTATGGGACTAGGTTACGAGCAGTACTTC. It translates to CASSMGLGYEQYF.

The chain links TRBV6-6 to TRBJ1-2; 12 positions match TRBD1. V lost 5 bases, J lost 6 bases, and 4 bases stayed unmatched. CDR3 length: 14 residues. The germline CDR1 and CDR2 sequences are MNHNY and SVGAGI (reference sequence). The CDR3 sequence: CASSPGQGADGYTF. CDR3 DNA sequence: TGTGCCAGCAGTCCGGGACAGGGGGCGGATGGCTACACCTTC.

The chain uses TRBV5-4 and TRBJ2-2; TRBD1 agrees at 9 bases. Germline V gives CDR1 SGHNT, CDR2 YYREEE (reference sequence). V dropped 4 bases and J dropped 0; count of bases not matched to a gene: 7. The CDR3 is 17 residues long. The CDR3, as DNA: TGTGCCAGCAGCCTCATTGGGACAGGGACGAACACCGGGGAGCTGTTTTTT. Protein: CASSLIGTGTNTGELFF.

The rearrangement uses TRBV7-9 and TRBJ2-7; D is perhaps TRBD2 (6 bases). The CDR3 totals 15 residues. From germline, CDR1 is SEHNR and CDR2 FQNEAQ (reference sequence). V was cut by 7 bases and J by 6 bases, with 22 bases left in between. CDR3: CASITTGVNYGEQYF. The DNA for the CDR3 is TGTGCCAGCATCACTACGGGAGTTAACTATGGCGAGCAGTACTTC. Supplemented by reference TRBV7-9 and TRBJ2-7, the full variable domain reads DTGVSQNPRHKITKRGQNVTFRCDPISEHNRLYWYRQTLGQGPEFLTYFQNEAQLEKSRLLSDRFSAERPKGSFSTLEIQRTEQGDSAMYLCASITTGVNYGEQYFGPGTRLTVT.

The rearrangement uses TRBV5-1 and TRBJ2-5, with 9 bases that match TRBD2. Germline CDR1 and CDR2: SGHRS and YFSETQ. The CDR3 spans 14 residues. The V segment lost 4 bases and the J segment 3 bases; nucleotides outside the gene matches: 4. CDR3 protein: CASSALAGKETQYF. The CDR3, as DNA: TGCGCCAGCAGCGCACTAGCGGGCAAAGAGACCCAGTACTTC.

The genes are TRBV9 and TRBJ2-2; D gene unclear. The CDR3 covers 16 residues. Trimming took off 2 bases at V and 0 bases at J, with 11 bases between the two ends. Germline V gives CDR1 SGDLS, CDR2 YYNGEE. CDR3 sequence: CASSVVNGPNTGELFF. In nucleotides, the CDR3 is TGTGCCAGCAGCGTCGTGAATGGGCCGAACACCGGGGAGCTGTTTTTT.

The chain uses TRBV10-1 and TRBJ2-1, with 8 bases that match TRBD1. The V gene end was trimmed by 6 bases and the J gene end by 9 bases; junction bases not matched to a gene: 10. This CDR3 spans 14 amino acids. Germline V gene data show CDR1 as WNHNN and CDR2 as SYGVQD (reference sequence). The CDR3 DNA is TGCGCCAGCAGCCCAGTCCTCGACAGGGGTGAGCAGTTCTTC. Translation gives CASSPVLDRGEQFF.